This TCR beta chain emerged from a study of T-cell reconstitution after alpha-beta-depleted transplantation in children. Study-wide results and caveats: After one year, T-cell counts and TCRbeta diversity mostly came from new T cells.

Researchers prepared the TCRbeta library using unique molecular identifiers, the study reports. One entry per CDR3 protein results from TCRdb running MiXCR on the PCR reads. The data hold about 580,000 distinct CDR3 sequences, with roughly a quarter observed a single time. To note about this clonotype: Its antigen is unknown.

V lost 3 bases and J lost 5, with 16 bases in between. Germline V gene data show CDR1 as ENHRY and CDR2 as SYGVKD. The CDR3 has 15 amino acids. Material: PBMCs, obtained before TCRalphabeta/CD19-depleted stem cell transplant. This clonotype was sampled from a boy in the first two years of life with Wiskott-Aldrich syndrome, due to receive a stem cell transplant. The chain recombines TRBV10-3 with TRBJ1-2; no clear D. CDR3 region: CAISDHLKVTYGYTF. The CDR3 DNA follows: TGTGCCATCAGTGACCACCTCAAAGTAACATATGGCTACACCTTC.